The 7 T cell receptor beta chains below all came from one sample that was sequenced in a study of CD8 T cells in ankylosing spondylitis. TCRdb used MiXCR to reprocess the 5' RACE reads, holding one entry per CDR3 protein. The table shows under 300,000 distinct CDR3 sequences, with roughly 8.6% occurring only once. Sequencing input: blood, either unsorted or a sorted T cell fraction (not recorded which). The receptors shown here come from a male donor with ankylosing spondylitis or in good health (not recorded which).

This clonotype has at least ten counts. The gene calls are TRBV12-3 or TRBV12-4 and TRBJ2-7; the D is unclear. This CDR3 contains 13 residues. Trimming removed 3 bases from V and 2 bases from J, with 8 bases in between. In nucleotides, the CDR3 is TGTGCCAGCAGTTTGGGCAACCCCTACGAGCAGTACTTC. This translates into CASSLGNPYEQYF.

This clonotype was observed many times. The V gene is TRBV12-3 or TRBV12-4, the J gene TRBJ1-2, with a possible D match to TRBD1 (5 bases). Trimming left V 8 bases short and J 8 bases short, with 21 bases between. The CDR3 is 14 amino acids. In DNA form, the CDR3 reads TGTGCCAGCTATCTTTCAACGGTCCGGGACGGCTACACCTTC. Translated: CASYLSTVRDGYTF.

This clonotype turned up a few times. CDR3 region: CASSKLGGGGTRRLYF. DNA for the CDR3: TGTGCCAGCAGCAAACTGGGAGGTGGCGGGACTAGAAGGCTGTACTTC. The chain employs TRBV7-2 and TRBJ2-5; 8 nucleotides match TRBD2. This CDR3 is 16 amino acids long. The V gene end was trimmed by 5 bases and the J gene end by 13 bases; junction bases not matched to a gene: 21. CDR1 SGHTA and CDR2 FQGNSA come from the germline V gene.

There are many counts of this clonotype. The CDR3, as DNA: TGCGCCAGCAGCTTTACAGGGGCCGACCCATCCGCCCTCCACTTT. Residues: CASSFTGADPSALHF. This chain connects TRBV5-1 to TRBJ1-6; TRBD1 agrees at 7 bases. In germline, CDR1 is SGHRS, CDR2 YFSETQ. With V trimmed by 2 bases and J by 14 bases, 13 bases remained unmatched. The CDR3 has 15 amino acids.

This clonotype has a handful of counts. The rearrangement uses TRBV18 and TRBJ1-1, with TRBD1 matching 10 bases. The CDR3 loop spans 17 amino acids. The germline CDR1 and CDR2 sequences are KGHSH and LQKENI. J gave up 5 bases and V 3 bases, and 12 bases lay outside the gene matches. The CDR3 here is CASSPTNRQGAETEAFF. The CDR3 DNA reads TGTGCCAGCTCACCTACGAACAGACAGGGGGCAGAAACTGAAGCTTTCTTT.

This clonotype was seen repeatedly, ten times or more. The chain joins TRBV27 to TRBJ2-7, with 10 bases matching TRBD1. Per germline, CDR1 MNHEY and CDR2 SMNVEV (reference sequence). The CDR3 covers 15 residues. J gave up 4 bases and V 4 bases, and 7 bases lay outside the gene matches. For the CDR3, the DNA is TGTGCCAGCAGTTCCCCCGGGACAGGGGATTACGAGCAGTACTTC. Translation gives CASSSPGTGDYEQYF.

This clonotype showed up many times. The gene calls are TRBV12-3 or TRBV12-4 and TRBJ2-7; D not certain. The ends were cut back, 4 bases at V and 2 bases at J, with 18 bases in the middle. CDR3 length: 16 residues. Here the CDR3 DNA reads TGTGCCAGCAGTTCCGCTCCTGGGGATTTGGCCTACGAGCAGTACTTC. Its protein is CASSSAPGDLAYEQYF.